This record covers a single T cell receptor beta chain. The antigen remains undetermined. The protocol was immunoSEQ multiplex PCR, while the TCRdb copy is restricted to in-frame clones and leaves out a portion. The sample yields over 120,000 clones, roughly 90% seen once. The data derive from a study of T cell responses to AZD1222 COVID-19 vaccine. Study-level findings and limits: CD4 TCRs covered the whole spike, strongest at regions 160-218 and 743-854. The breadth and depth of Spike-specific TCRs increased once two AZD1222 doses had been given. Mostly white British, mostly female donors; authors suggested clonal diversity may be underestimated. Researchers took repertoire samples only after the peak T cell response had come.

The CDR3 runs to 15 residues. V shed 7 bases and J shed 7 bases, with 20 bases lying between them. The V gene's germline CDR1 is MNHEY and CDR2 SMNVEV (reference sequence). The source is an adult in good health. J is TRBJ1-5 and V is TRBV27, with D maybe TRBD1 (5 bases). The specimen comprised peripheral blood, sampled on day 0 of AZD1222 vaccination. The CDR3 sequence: CASTPGPKKRQPQHF. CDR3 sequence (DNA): TGTGCCAGCACCCCAGGGCCCAAAAAGAGGCAGCCCCAGCATTTT.